The 19 T cell receptor beta chains below were found in one sample sequenced in a study of blood T cell repertoires in COVID-19 (dated by TCRdb to about 2020). The method behind the library was the immunoSEQ multiplex PCR assay. Here the immuneACCESS table is served through TCRdb, limited to in-frame sequences with V and J called. Missing clones are a known gap in these copies; in checked studies unresolved V genes cover under half, and the rest lacks a known reason. This sample is represented by some 180,000 clones; 75% to 95% of them were singletons. The ten largest account for approximately 0.56% of the sample. Sequencing input: peripheral blood. These receptors originate from a man in his fifties or sixties with acute or convalescent COVID-19.

The CDR3 coding sequence is TGTGCCAGCATCTACTCGGGGGGAGCGAACACCGGGGAGCTGTTTTTT. The encoded protein is CASIYSGGANTGELFF. The chain is built from TRBV7-2 and TRBJ2-2, with TRBD2 matching 7 bases. The CDR3 covers 16 residues. Germline CDR1 reads SGHTA; CDR2 reads FQGNSA. With 7 bases clipped from V and 0 bases from J, the junction kept 8 bases outside the gene matches. The full variable domain, its missing parts supplied by reference TRBV7-2 and TRBJ2-2, is GAGVSQSPSNKVTEKGKDVELRCDPISGHTALYWYRQSLGQGLEFLIYFQGNSAPDKSGLPSDRFSAERTGGSVSTLTIQRTQQEDSAVYLCASIYSGGANTGELFFGEGSRLTVL.

This clone turned up a few times. This chain connects TRBV4-2 to TRBJ2-3; 8 nucleotides agree with TRBD1. Germline V CDR1 and CDR2: LGHNA, YNFKEQ. V was clipped by 4 bases and J by 4 bases; unmatched bases: 7. The CDR3 totals 15 residues. This CDR3 is CASSPTGGPADTQYF. The CDR3 region has the DNA TGTGCCAGCAGCCCAACAGGGGGGCCGGCAGATACGCAGTATTTT.

V and J are TRBV19 and TRBJ2-5, with D possibly being TRBD2 (7 bases). This CDR3 has 15 amino acids. Trimming stripped 3 bases from V and 5 bases from J, with 16 bases between. Germline V gene lookup returns CDR1 LNHDA and CDR2 SQIVND (reference sequence). This CDR3 reads CASSIPRGGSETQYF. The CDR3 nucleotides read TGTGCCAGTAGTATCCCCAGGGGCGGGAGTGAGACCCAGTACTTC.

This clone turned up a few times. V and J are TRBV7-2 and TRBJ1-6; D not certain. In germline, CDR1 is SGHTA, CDR2 FQGNSA. The CDR3 runs 14 residues. With 1 base removed from V and 6 bases from J, the gap between germline ends came to 7 bases. CDR3 in amino acids: CASSLGAANSPLHF. CDR3 DNA sequence: TGTGCCAGCAGCTTAGGTGCGGCTAATTCACCCCTCCACTTT.

J is TRBJ2-3 and V is TRBV9, with TRBD1 identical over 7 bases. Germline V gene lookup returns CDR1 SGDLS and CDR2 YYNGEE. The CDR3 covers 14 residues. Trimming took 0 bases from V and 5 from J; bases not matched to a gene: 3. CDR3 DNA sequence: TGTGCCAGCAGCGTAGAGGGGGCGGAAGATACGCAGTATTTT. It translates to CASSVEGAEDTQYF.

The genes are TRBV6-5 and TRBJ1-4, with D uncertain. Germline V CDR1 and CDR2: MNHEY, SVGAGI. Trimming took off 8 bases at V and 7 bases at J, with 20 bases between the two ends. The length of the CDR3 is 15 residues. CDR3 sequence (DNA): TGTGCCAGCTCAAGGGAAAATGTAGGGAGTGAAAAACTGTTTTTT. The encoded protein is CASSRENVGSEKLFF.

The chain has TRBV28 and TRBJ2-3, with TRBD2 matching over 10 bases. Germline assignment: CDR1 MDHEN and CDR2 SYDVKM. This CDR3 is built from 17 residues. V trimming: 6 bases; J trimming: 2 bases; junction bases outside the gene matches: 11. CDR3 DNA sequence: TGTGCCAGCAGCCCATTGATGACTAGCGGGTCCACAGATACGCAGTATTTT. Protein sequence: CASSPLMTSGSTDTQYF.

The rearrangement links TRBV11-2 to TRBJ2-7; 8 nucleotides align to TRBD1. The CDR3 is 15 residues long. Germline CDR1 reads SGHAT; CDR2 reads FQNNGV. With V trimmed by 2 bases and J by 5 bases, 8 bases remained unmatched. The CDR3 sequence is CASSLKRQGWDEQYF. CDR3 coding DNA: TGTGCCAGCAGCTTAAAAAGACAGGGGTGGGACGAGCAGTACTTC.

The chain has TRBV3-1 (or the pseudogene TRBV3-2) and TRBJ2-1; D remains unclear. CDR3 length equals 16 residues. Germline CDR1 and CDR2: LGHDT and YNNKEL (reference sequence). Trimming pared 6 bases from V and 0 bases from J, leaving 15 bases between. The DNA for the CDR3 is TGTGCCAGCAGTCCCACCCAGAGGAGCTCCTACAATGAGCAGTTCTTC. Protein product: CASSPTQRSSYNEQFF.

This clone was recorded a few times. The chain uses TRBV5-8 and TRBJ1-1; 7 bases match TRBD1. V lost 5 bases and J lost 3; bases outside the gene matches: 10. The CDR3 runs to 15 residues. Germline CDR1 SGHTS, CDR2 YDEGEE. CDR3 bases: TGTGCCAGCAGAGCTCCCGACAGGGATTACACTGAAGCTTTCTTT. Translating gives CASRAPDRDYTEAFF.

V and J are TRBV15 and TRBJ2-7, with 7 bases identical to TRBD1. V dropped 8 bases and J dropped 0; count of bases not matched to a gene: 13. In germline, CDR1 is LNHNV, CDR2 YYDKDF (reference sequence). CDR3 size: 16 residues. Here the CDR3 DNA reads TGTGCCACCGAAACAGGGGTCAGGGGGAGCTCCTACGAGCAGTACTTC. The encoded protein is CATETGVRGSSYEQYF.

This chain joins TRBV7-9 and TRBJ1-2; D possibly corresponds to TRBD1 (6 bases). The germline V gene encodes CDR1 SEHNR and CDR2 FQNEAQ (reference sequence). This CDR3 comprises 13 residues. V was clipped by 4 bases and J by 3 bases, with 9 bases between them. The CDR3 region is CASSYREDYGYTF. The DNA of the CDR3 is TGTGCCAGCAGCTACAGGGAAGACTATGGCTACACCTTC.

V gene TRBV10-3 combines with J gene TRBJ2-7, with 7 bases that match TRBD1. Germline V gives CDR1 ENHRY, CDR2 SYGVKD. V lost 4 bases, J lost 1 base, and 1 base stayed unmatched. CDR3 length equals 13 residues. The CDR3 coding sequence is TGTGCCATCAGTGCCAGGGGGTCCTACGAGCAGTACTTC. It is translated as CAISARGSYEQYF.

The chain uses TRBV4-2 and TRBJ2-5; D unclear. From germline, CDR1 is LGHNA and CDR2 YNFKEQ. The V end was cut by 1 base, the J end by 2 bases, with 5 bases between. The CDR3 extends over 13 amino acids. In nucleotides, the CDR3 is TGTGCCAGCAGCCAAGGGAGTCAAGAGACCCAGTACTTC. The encoded protein is CASSQGSQETQYF.

This sequence joins TRBV27 and TRBJ1-4; TRBD1 matches 11 bases. Germline assignment: CDR1 MNHEY and CDR2 SMNVEV (reference sequence). The CDR3 totals 14 residues. The V segment lost 3 bases and the J segment 8 bases; nucleotides outside the gene matches: 2. CDR3 DNA: TGTGCCAGCAGTTTCGGGACAGGGGGGGAAAAACTGTTTTTT. This encodes CASSFGTGGEKLFF.

The V call is TRBV28, the J call TRBJ2-6; D gene ambiguous. The CDR3 has 15 residues. Trimming took off 4 bases at V and 3 bases at J, with 10 bases between the two ends. Per germline, CDR1 MDHEN and CDR2 SYDVKM. The DNA for the CDR3 is TGTGCCAGCAGTTCCCCCTCGGGTGGGGCCAACGTCCTGACTTTC. Its translation is CASSSPSGGANVLTF.

The chain is built from TRBV19 and TRBJ2-5, with TRBD2 matching 12 bases. The junction had 15 bases not matched to a gene; V was cut back by 5 bases and J by 5 bases. There are 18 residues in the CDR3. Looked up from germline, CDR1 is LNHDA and CDR2 is SQIVND (reference sequence). The CDR3 DNA sequence: TGTGCCAGTAGTGCCGGACTAGCGGGATGGGACTCGTACGAGACCCAGTACTTC. Its protein product is CASSAGLAGWDSYETQYF.

This sequence joins TRBV11-1 and TRBJ1-1; D uncertain. V lost 3 bases, J lost 2 bases, and 10 bases lay in between. This CDR3 comprises 14 residues. Germline loops: CDR1 SGHAT, CDR2 FQDESV (reference sequence). The CDR3 coding sequence is TGTGCCAGCAGCTTTCTATACGGTAACACTGAAGCTTTCTTT. Protein product: CASSFLYGNTEAFF.

This clone was picked up a small number of times. The rearrangement joins TRBV9 to TRBJ2-7, with 8 bases that match TRBD1. Germline loops: CDR1 SGDLS, CDR2 YYNGEE. CDR3 length: 14 amino acids. Unmatched junction bases numbered 5, after V lost 0 bases and J lost 6 bases. CDR3 loop: CASSVAPGGSEQYF. Here the CDR3 DNA reads TGTGCCAGCAGCGTAGCGCCAGGGGGCAGCGAGCAGTACTTC.